This TCR beta chain was documented in a study of blood T cell repertoires in COVID-19. Background on the study: Spain, Italy and the United States supplied samples that represented acute and convalescent COVID-19. Sources were T cells, B-cell-depleted T cells, or PBMCs; the material itself was cDNA or gDNA.

In the authors' workflow: Estimated nucleated cell counts came from reference gene primer amplification. Produced via immunoSEQ multiplex PCR; TCRdb's table is partial and in-frame only. The DNA was the basis for D and trimming; V, J and clone size are from that table. The repertoire holds approximately 120,000 clones, with around 86% as singletons. This CDR3 contains 15 residues. V was pared by 6 bases and J by 3 bases, with 18 bases between. CDR1 and CDR2 (germline): ENHRY, SYGVKD. The V call is TRBV10-3, the J call TRBJ2-7, with TRBD1 as a possible D gene (6 bases). Sequencing was performed on peripheral blood. This TCR was recovered from a woman older than 75 with acute or convalescent COVID-19. The CDR3, as DNA: TGTGCCATCAGCGATTTCACAGGACAGCTCTACGAGCAGTACTTC. Residues: CAISDFTGQLYEQYF.